Below are 20 T cell receptor beta chains sequenced from a single sample in a study of blood T cells in healthy people across ages. PCR was performed a second time for about 7 to 11 cycles using a sample-barcoded 5' primer and a J-beta primer mix. TCRdb analysed the 5' RACE reads with MiXCR anew, one entry per CDR3 protein. The repertoire holds about 970,000 distinct CDR3 sequences, about 53% seen once, with over 20% in the top ten. The sample taken for sequencing was blood. The source is a woman aged 60-75 years in good health.

The CDR3 protein is CAVNQGASQPQHF. The CDR3 bases are TGTGCCGTCAATCAGGGGGCAAGTCAGCCCCAGCATTTT. This chain uses TRBV6-2 or TRBV6-3 with TRBJ1-5; 8 bases map to TRBD1. J gave up 6 bases and V 11 bases, and 9 bases lay outside the gene matches. The CDR3 sequence is 13 residues long. Germline CDR1 and CDR2: MNHEY and SVGEGT.

The chain is built from TRBV27 and TRBJ2-3; TRBD1 or TRBD2 may be the D gene (6 bases each). CDR3 length: 12 amino acids. Trimming took 4 bases from V and 9 from J, leaving 11 bases between them. CDR1 is MNHEY, CDR2 SMNVEV, per germline (reference sequence). The CDR3 DNA reads TGTGCCAGCAGTTCCCCGGGGGCGACGCAGTATTTT. It is translated as CASSSPGATQYF.

This chain links TRBV25-1 with TRBJ1-2; the match to TRBD1 covers 7 bases. The V and J ends lost 4 bases and 8 bases, in that order; junction bases with no gene match: 13. CDR1 MGHDK and CDR2 SYGVNS come from the germline V gene. The CDR3 consists of 15 residues. The CDR3 sequence is CASSAHRGDLKGYTF. DNA for the CDR3: TGTGCCAGCAGTGCCCACAGGGGAGACCTTAAGGGCTACACCTTC.

This clonotype appeared a single time. The rearrangement links TRBV28 to TRBJ2-1; D is perhaps TRBD1 (6 bases). With 5 bases removed from V and 5 bases from J, the gap between germline ends came to 19 bases. The germline V gene has CDR1 MDHEN and CDR2 SYDVKM. CDR3 length equals 16 residues. Here the CDR3 reads CASSLLTGTQDNEQFF. The CDR3 DNA reads as TGTGCCAGCAGTCTCCTCACCGGGACACAGGACAATGAGCAGTTCTTC.

There are a few counts of this clonotype. Written as DNA, the CDR3 is TGCAGCGTAAAAGGGGGGAACTCCTACGAGCAGTACTTC. This gives the protein CSVKGGNSYEQYF. The genes are TRBV29-1 and TRBJ2-7; either TRBD1 or TRBD2 may supply D (6 bases each). This CDR3 has 13 amino acids. The V end lost 6 bases, the J end lost 0 bases, and 12 bases lay between the germline ends. From germline, CDR1 is SQVTM and CDR2 ANQGSEA.

This clonotype came up many times. V is TRBV7-3 and J is TRBJ2-3; no clear D. The CDR3 covers 15 residues. V was cut by 1 base and J by 1 base, with 9 bases left in between. The V gene's germline CDR1 is SGHTA and CDR2 FQGTGA. CDR3 protein: CASSLNGGGTDTQYF. The CDR3 nucleotides read TGTGCCAGCAGCTTAAACGGCGGAGGCACAGATACGCAGTATTTT.

The chain joins TRBV5-1 to TRBJ2-2, with 11 positions matching TRBD2. The V segment lost 0 bases and the J segment 4 bases; nucleotides outside the gene matches: 2. CDR1 SGHRS and CDR2 YFSETQ come from the germline V gene. This CDR3 has 16 residues. The CDR3 here is CASSLATSGSTGELFF. The CDR3 DNA sequence: TGCGCCAGCAGCTTGGCTACTAGCGGGAGCACCGGGGAGCTGTTTTTT.

The genes are TRBV12-3 or TRBV12-4 and TRBJ2-5; TRBD2 aligns across 9 bases. Trimming removed 4 bases from V and 5 bases from J; junction bases left unmatched: 11. The CDR3 has 16 amino acids. The CDR3 loop is CASSWGLAGPRETQYF. For the CDR3, the DNA is TGTGCCAGCAGTTGGGGCCTAGCGGGGCCTCGGGAGACCCAGTACTTC.

The V gene is TRBV6-1, the J gene TRBJ2-3; D remains ambiguous. The V gene's germline CDR1 is MNHNS and CDR2 SASEGT. Trimming removed 6 bases from V and 0 bases from J, with 7 bases in between. This CDR3 spans 13 amino acids. DNA of the CDR3: TGTGCCAGCAGATCGATGAGCACAGATACGCAGTATTTT. Translated, it gives CASRSMSTDTQYF.

The gene calls are TRBV9 and TRBJ2-7; the D is unclear. Germline CDR1 SGDLS, CDR2 YYNGEE. Trimming took 0 bases from V and 3 from J, leaving 13 bases between them. CDR3 length equals 15 residues. The CDR3 protein is CASSVAPGQYYEQYF. The CDR3 nucleotides read TGTGCCAGCAGCGTAGCGCCCGGGCAGTACTACGAGCAGTACTTC.

V usage is TRBV29-1 and J usage is TRBJ2-7; D gene uncertain. The CDR3 consists of 12 residues. Between the trimmed V and J ends, which lost 5 bases and 3 bases, there was a span of 11 bases. Germline assignment: CDR1 SQVTM and CDR2 ANQGSEA. CDR3 nucleotides: TGCAGCGTTCCCGTCCTCGGCTACGAGCAGTACTTC. Protein sequence: CSVPVLGYEQYF.

This chain links TRBV4-1 with TRBJ2-1, with 13 bases that match TRBD2. The CDR3 is made up of 16 amino acids. V gave up 5 bases and J gave up 6 bases; unmatched junction bases: 7. CDR1 MGHRA and CDR2 YSYEKL come from the germline V gene. The CDR3 DNA sequence: TGCGCCAGCAGCACCACTAGCGGGAGGGTTTTCAATGAGCAGTTCTTC. Translation gives CASSTTSGRVFNEQFF.

J is TRBJ2-5 and V is TRBV20-1, with D possibly matching TRBD1 (6 bases). Germline values: CDR1 DFQATT, CDR2 SNEGSKA (reference sequence). With 2 bases removed from V and 5 bases from J, the gap between germline ends came to 15 bases. This CDR3 has 14 amino acids. DNA for the CDR3: TGCAGTGCTAGATACAGGGCTTCAGGGGAGACCCAGTACTTC. Translating gives CSARYRASGETQYF.

The chain uses TRBV29-1 and TRBJ2-1; tentatively, D is TRBD1 (6 bases). This CDR3 region has 13 residues. CDR1 is SQVTM, CDR2 ANQGSEA, per germline. V lost 4 bases and J 9 bases, leaving 16 bases between the germline ends. As DNA, the CDR3 is TGCAGCGTTGTAGGGACAAGTAGGAGTGAGCAGTTCTTC. Translated: CSVVGTSRSEQFF.

The chain combines TRBV15 with TRBJ1-1; no clear D. This CDR3 comprises 15 residues. CDR1 and CDR2 from the germline V gene are LNHNV and YYDKDF (reference sequence). Trimming shortened V by 3 bases and J by 0 bases, and 11 bases separated the two germline ends. The CDR3 here is CATSSEGRMNTEAFF. DNA of the CDR3: TGTGCCACCAGCAGTGAAGGTCGAATGAACACTGAAGCTTTCTTT.

The chain recombines TRBV7-2 with TRBJ1-1, with D possibly being TRBD1 (5 bases). CDR1 and CDR2 (germline): SGHTA, FQGNSA. This CDR3 is 14 amino acids long. The V gene lost 0 bases and the J gene lost 8 bases, with 13 bases spanning the gap. The CDR3: CASSLARPGLEAFF. CDR3 nucleotide sequence: TGTGCCAGCAGCTTAGCGCGCCCAGGGTTGGAAGCTTTCTTT.

Only a few counts were recorded for this clonotype. A junction boundary mismatches the germline segment, possibly from a read error. The J gene is TRBJ1-6, the V gene TRBV7-3; D remains ambiguous. Germline assignment: CDR1 SGHTA and CDR2 FQGTGA. The CDR3 is made up of 14 amino acids. The CDR3 DNA sequence: TGTGCCAGCAGCTTGGACGGTTATAATTCGCCCCCCCACTTT. Translating it yields CASSLDGYNSPPHF.

V is TRBV6-6 and J is TRBJ1-4, with TRBD1 as a possible D gene (6 bases). Per germline, CDR1 MNHNY and CDR2 SVGAGI (reference sequence). The CDR3 runs to 13 residues. The V end was cut by 8 bases, the J end by 7 bases, with 14 bases between. The CDR3 DNA reads as TGTGCCAGCGTTCAGGGGTCTGGTGAAAAACTGTTTTTT. Translation gives CASVQGSGEKLFF.

V and J are TRBV20-1 and TRBJ2-1, with D possibly TRBD2 on 6 matching bases. Germline CDR1 is DFQATT and CDR2 is SNEGSKA (reference sequence). Trimming shortened V by 3 bases and J by 12 bases, and 15 bases separated the two germline ends. The CDR3 runs 12 residues. CDR3 region: CSASVSGRGQFF. The CDR3 bases are TGCAGTGCTAGTGTTAGCGGAAGAGGGCAGTTCTTC.

V usage is TRBV3-1 and J usage is TRBJ2-4; 12 bases are shared with TRBD2. The J call is doubtful: the DNA matches TRBJ2-5 better. The V gene's germline CDR1 is LGHDT and CDR2 YNNKEL (reference sequence). This CDR3 has 18 amino acids. CDR3 DNA sequence: TGTGCCAGCAGTCGTCTTCTAGCAACTAGCGGGAGGACAGAGACCCAGTACTTC. The encoded protein is CASSRLLATSGRTETQYF.